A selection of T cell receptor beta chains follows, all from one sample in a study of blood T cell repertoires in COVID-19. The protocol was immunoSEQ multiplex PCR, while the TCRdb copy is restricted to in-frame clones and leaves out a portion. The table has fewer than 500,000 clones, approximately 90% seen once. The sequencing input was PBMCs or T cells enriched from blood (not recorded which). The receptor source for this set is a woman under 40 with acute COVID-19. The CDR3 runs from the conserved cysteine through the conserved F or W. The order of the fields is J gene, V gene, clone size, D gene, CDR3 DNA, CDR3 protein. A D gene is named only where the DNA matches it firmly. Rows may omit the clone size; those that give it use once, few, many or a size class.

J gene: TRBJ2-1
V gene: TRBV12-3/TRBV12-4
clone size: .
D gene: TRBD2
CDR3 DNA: TGTGCCAGCAATAGCGGGGTGGATGAGCAGTTCTTC
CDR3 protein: CASNSGVDEQFF

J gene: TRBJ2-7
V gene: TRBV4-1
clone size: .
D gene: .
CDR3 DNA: TGCGCCAGCAACCCTGGCGGGGGAGGACAGGGTAGTTCCTACGAGCAGTACTTC
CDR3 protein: CASNPGGGGQGSSYEQYF

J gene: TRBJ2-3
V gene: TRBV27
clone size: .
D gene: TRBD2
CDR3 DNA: TGTGCCAGCAGTCCAAGACTAACGGGGGGGCTGGCAGATACGCAGTATTTT
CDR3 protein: CASSPRLTGGLADTQYF

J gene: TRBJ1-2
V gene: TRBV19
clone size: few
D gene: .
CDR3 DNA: TGTGCCAGTAGCCTACTCGTGGACAGCAACTATGGCTACACCTTC
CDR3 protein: CASSLLVDSNYGYTF

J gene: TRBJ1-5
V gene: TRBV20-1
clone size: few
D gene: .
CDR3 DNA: TGCAGTGCTAGTATCGGGGGACGGCAGCCCCAGCATTTT
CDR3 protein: CSASIGGRQPQHF

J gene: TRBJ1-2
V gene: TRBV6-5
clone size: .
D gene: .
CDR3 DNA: TGTGCCAGCACCACGAGGGGGGGAATTGGCTACACCTTC
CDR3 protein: CASTTRGGIGYTF

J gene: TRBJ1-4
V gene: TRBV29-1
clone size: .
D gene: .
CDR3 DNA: TGCAGCGTTGCTCGCGGGACCGCTACTAATGAAAAACTGTTTTTT
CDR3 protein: CSVARGTATNEKLFF

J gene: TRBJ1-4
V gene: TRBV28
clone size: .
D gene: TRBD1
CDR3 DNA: TGTGCCAGCAGTACAGGGGCCGCACCGGGAAAACTGTTTTTT
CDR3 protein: CASSTGAAPGKLFF

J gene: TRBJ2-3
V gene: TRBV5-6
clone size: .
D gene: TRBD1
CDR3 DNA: TGTGCCAGCAGCCAGGGACAGTCCACAGATACGCAGTATTTT
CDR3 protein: CASSQGQSTDTQYF

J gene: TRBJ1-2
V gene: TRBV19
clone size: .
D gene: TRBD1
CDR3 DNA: TGTGCCAGTAGTTTCACAGGGGAAAGGAATGGCTACACCTTC
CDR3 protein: CASSFTGERNGYTF

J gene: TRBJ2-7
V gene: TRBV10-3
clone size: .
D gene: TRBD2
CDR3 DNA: TGTGCCATCAGTGAGTCGGGGGGGAAGAACGAGCAGTACTTC
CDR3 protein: CAISESGGKNEQYF

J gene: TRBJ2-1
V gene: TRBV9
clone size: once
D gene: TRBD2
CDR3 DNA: TGTGCCAGCAGCGTAGTGGGGGGGAGTAATCATGAGCAGTTCTTC
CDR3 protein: CASSVVGGSNHEQFF

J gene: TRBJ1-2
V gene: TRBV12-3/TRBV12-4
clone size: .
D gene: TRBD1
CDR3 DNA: TGTGCCAGCAGTTTCGGACAGGGAGGCTACACCTTC
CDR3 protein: CASSFGQGGYTF

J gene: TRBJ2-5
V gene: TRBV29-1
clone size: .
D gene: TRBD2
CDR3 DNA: TGCAGCGTTGAAGATCCGGGGGGTTGGGAGACCCAGTACTTC
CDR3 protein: CSVEDPGGWETQYF

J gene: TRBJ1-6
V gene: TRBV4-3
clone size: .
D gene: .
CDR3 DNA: TGCGCCAGCAGCCAAGTCGCGGGCGGCTATAATTCACCCCTCCACTTT
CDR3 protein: CASSQVAGGYNSPLHF

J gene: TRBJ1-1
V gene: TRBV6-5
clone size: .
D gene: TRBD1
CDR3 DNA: TGTGCCAGCAGTCTGTTACACAGGGGGGGCACTGAAGCTTTCTTT
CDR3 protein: CASSLLHRGGTEAFF

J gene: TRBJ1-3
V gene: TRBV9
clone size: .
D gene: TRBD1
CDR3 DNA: TGTGCCAGCAGCGTAGTGAGGACAGGGAAGCATAGGGGTGGAAACACCATATATTTT
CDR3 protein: CASSVVRTGKHRGGNTIYF

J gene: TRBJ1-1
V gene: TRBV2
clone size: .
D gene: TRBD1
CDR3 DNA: TGTGCCAGCAGTGGACAGGGCAACACTGAAGCTTTCTTT
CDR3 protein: CASSGQGNTEAFF

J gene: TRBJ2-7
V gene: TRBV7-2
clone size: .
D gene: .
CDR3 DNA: TGTGCCAGCAGCTTAGGCAGCTACGAGCAGTACTTC
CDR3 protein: CASSLGSYEQYF

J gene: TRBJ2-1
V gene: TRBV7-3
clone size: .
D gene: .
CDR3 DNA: TGTGCCAGCAGCTTAACCGTCAGCGCCTCCTACAATGAGCAGTTCTTC
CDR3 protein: CASSLTVSASYNEQFF

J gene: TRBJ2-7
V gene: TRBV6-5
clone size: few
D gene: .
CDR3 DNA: TGTGCCAGCGGCCCTTACGAGCAGTACTTC
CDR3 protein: CASGPYEQYF

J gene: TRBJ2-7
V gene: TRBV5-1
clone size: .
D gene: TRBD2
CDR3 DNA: TGCGCCAGCAGCTGGACTAGCGGGGAGCAGTACTTC
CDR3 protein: CASSWTSGEQYF

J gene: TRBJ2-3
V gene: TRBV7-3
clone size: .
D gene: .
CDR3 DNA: TGTGCCAGCTCGGGCGGGCATAGCACAGATACGCAGTATTTT
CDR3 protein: CASSGGHSTDTQYF

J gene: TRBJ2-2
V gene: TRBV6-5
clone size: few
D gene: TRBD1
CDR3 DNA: TGTGCCAGCAATAGACAGGGAGTCACCGGGGAGCTGTTTTTT
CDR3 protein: CASNRQGVTGELFF

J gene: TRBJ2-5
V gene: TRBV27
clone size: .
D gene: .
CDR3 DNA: TGTGCCAGCAGTGACCAGGGGATACGGGAGACCCAGTACTTC
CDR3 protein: CASSDQGIRETQYF

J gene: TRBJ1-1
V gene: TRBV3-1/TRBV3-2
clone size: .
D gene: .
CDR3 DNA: TGTGCCAGCAGCCGTAGCTTTCAATCCTTGGACACTGAAGCTTTCTTT
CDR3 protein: CASSRSFQSLDTEAFF

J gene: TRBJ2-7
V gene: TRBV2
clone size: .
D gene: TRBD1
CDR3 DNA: TGTGCCAGCAGTGAAGGTCCCACAGGGGCCGACGAGCAGTACTTC
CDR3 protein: CASSEGPTGADEQYF

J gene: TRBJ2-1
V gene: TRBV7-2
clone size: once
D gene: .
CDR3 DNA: TGTGCCAGCAGCCCCAAGGGGACCTACAATGAGCAGTTCTTC
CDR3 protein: CASSPKGTYNEQFF

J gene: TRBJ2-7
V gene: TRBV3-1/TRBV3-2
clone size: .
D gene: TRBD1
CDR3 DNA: TGTGCCAGCAGCTCCTGGGACAGGGTGCACGAGCAGTACTTC
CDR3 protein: CASSSWDRVHEQYF

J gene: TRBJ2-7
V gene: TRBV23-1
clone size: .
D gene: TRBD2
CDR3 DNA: TGCGCCAGCAGTCCTCGAGGGCACAAACTAGCGGGGGATATCTCCTACGAGCAGTACTTC
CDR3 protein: CASSPRGHKLAGDISYEQYF

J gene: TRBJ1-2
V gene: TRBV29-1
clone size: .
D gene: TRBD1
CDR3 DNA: TGCAGCGTTTACCAACTGGGGACAGGGAATGTGGGCTACACCTTC
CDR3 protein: CSVYQLGTGNVGYTF

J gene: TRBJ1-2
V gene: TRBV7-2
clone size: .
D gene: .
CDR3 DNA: TGTGCCAGCAGCTGGGAGGGGCACGGGGTTTATGGCTACACCTTC
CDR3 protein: CASSWEGHGVYGYTF

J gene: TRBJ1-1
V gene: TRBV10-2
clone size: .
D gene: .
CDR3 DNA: TGCGCCAGCAGTAAATACAGGGAAGAGAGGACTGAAGCTTTCTTT
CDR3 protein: CASSKYREERTEAFF

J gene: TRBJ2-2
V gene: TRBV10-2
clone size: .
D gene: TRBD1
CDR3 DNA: TGCGCCAGCAGTGACCGGGACAGGACGAACACCGGGGAGCTGTTTTTT
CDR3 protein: CASSDRDRTNTGELFF

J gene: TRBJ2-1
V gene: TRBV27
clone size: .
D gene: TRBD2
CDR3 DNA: TGTGCGGTGGGCGGGGGAGATTACAATGAGCAGTTCTTC
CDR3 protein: CAVGGGDYNEQFF

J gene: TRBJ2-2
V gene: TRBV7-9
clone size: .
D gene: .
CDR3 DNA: TGTGCCAGCACCACGGTGGCCGGGGAGCTGTTTTTT
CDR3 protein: CASTTVAGELFF

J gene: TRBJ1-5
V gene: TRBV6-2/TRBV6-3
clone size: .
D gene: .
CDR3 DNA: TGTGCCAGCAGTTACTCTGCGGGCAATCAGCCCCAGCATTTT
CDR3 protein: CASSYSAGNQPQHF

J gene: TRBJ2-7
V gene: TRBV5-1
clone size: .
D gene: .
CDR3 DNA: TGCGCCAGCAGCTCGACGGTCGGGGGATCCTCCTACGAGCAGTACTTC
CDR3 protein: CASSSTVGGSSYEQYF

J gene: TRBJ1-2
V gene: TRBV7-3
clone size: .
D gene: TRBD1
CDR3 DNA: TGTGCCAGCAGCTCCCCGGACAGGGGTTCTGGCTACACCTTC
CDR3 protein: CASSSPDRGSGYTF

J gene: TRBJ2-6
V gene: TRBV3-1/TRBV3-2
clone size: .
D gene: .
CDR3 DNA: TGTGCCAGCAGCCCCTCCGGGGCCAACGTCCTGACTTTC
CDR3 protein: CASSPSGANVLTF

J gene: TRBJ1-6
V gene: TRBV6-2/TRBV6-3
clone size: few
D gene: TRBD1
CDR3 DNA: TGTGCCAGCAGTTACTCGGACAGGGCCAATTCACCCCTCCACTTT
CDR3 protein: CASSYSDRANSPLHF

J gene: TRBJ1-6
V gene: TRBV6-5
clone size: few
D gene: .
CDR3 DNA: TGTGCCAGCAGCACCCCAGGGACTCCACCCCTCCACTTT
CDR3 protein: CASSTPGTPPLHF

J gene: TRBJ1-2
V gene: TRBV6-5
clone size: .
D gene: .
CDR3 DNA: TGTGCCAGCCGGGGTGCTAACTATGGCTACACCTTC
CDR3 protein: CASRGANYGYTF

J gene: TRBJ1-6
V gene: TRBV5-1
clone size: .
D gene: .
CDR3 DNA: TGCGCCAGCAGTTCCGGTGGGGAGAATTCACCCCTCCACTTT
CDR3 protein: CASSSGGENSPLHF

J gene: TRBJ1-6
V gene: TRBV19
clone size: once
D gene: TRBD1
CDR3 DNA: TGTGCCAGTAGTTCCAACCACTTCCCCGGGACAGGGAAATCACCCCTCCACTTT
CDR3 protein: CASSSNHFPGTGKSPLHF

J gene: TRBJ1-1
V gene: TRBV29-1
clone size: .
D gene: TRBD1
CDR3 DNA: TGCAGCGTACGAAAGGGACAGCTTGGAGTCTCTACTCAAGCTTTCTTT
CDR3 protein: CSVRKGQLGVSTQAFF

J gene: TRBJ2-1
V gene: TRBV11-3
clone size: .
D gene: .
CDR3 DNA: TGTGCCAGCAGCCGAGCTGGCGGATACAATGAGCAGTTCTTC
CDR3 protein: CASSRAGGYNEQFF

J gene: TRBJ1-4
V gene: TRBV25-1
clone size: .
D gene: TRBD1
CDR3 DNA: TGTGCCAGCAGTGAAGCCGGGACAGGAAAAGAAAAACTGTTTTTT
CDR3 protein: CASSEAGTGKEKLFF